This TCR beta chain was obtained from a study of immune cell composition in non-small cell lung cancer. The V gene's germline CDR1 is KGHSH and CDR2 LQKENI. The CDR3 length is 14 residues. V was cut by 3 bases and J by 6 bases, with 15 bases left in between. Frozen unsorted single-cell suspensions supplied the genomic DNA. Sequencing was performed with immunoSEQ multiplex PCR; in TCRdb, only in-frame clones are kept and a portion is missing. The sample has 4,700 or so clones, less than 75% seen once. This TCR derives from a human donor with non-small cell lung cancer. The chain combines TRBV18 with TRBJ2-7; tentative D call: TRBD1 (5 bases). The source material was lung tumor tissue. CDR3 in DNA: TGTGCCAGCTCACCCCCTAGGGGATTGGGCGAGCAGTACTTC. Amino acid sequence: CASSPPRGLGEQYF.